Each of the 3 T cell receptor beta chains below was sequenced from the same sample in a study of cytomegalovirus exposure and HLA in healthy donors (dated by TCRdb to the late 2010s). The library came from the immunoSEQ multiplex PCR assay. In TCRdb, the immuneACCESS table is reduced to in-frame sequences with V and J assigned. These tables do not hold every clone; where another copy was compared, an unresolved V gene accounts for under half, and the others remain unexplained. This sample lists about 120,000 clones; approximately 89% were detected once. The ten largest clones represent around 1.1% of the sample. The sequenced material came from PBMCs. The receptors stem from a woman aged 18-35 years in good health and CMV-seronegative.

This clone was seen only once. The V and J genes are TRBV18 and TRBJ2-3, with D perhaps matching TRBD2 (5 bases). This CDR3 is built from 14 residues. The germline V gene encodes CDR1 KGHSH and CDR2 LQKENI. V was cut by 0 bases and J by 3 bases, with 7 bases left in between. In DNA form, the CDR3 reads TGTGCCAGCTCACCACCCGCGGGTACAGATACGCAGTATTTT. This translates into CASSPPAGTDTQYF.

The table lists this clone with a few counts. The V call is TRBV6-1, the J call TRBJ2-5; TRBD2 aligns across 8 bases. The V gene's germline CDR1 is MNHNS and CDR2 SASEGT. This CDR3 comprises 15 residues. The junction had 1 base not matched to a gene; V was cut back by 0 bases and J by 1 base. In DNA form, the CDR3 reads TGTGCCAGCAGTGAAGCGGCGGGGGGCCAAGAGACCCAGTACTTC. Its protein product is CASSEAAGGQETQYF.

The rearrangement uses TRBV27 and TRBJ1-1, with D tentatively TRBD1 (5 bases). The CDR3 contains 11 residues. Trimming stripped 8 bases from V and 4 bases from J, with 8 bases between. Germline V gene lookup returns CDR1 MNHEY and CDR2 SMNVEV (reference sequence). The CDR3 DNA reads TGTGCCAGCTGGACATTCACTGAAGCTTTCTTT. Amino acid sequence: CASWTFTEAFF.